Presented here are 9 T cell receptor beta chains from one specimen sequenced in a study of shared clonotypes between healthy human individuals. Data came from immunoSEQ multiplex PCR; TCRdb stores just in-frame clones and leaves some out. Of around 1.9 million clones listed, 85% to 95% are singletons. CD45RO negativity and positive selection for CCR7 defined naive CD8 cells, a population that excluded terminally differentiated effector memory CD45RA+ cells. The sequencing input was naive CD8+ T cells from PBMCs. These receptors all come from a man younger than 35 in good health. Some clones in this sample may be carry-over from other donors' samples.

This clone was counted only a few times. V gene TRBV27 combines with J gene TRBJ1-1, with TRBD1 as a possible D gene (5 bases). Deletions cut 6 bases from V and 6 bases from J, with 8 bases between. The CDR3 has 11 residues. CDR1 is MNHEY and CDR2 is SMNVEV in the germline V gene (reference sequence). CDR3 in DNA: TGTGCCAGCAGCCAGGGACCTGAAGCTTTCTTT. It is translated as CASSQGPEAFF.

The chain employs TRBV27 and TRBJ2-1; a possible D gene is TRBD2 (6 bases). V dropped 5 bases and J dropped 5 bases, with 10 bases sitting between them. The germline V gene has CDR1 MNHEY and CDR2 SMNVEV (reference sequence). The CDR3 is 13 residues long. In nucleotides, the CDR3 is TGTGCCAGCAGTCACGGGGGTCACAATGAGCAGTTCTTC. Its translation is CASSHGGHNEQFF.

The chain links TRBV29-1 to TRBJ2-1, with a tentative D call TRBD1 (6 bases). This CDR3 is 11 amino acids long. Trimming stripped 3 bases from V and 9 bases from J, with 9 bases between. Germline V CDR1 and CDR2: SQVTM, ANQGSEA. CDR3 region: CSVDRGGEQFF. The CDR3 nucleotides are TGCAGCGTTGACAGGGGTGGTGAGCAGTTCTTC.

This chain joins TRBV28 and TRBJ2-7; 11 bases match TRBD2. This CDR3 is 14 amino acids long. Trimming removed 6 bases from V and 3 bases from J; junction bases left unmatched: 4. Per the germline V gene, CDR1 is MDHEN and CDR2 is SYDVKM. DNA for the CDR3: TGTGCCAGCAGGGCCGGGACTAGCGGCTACGAGCAGTACTTC. Protein: CASRAGTSGYEQYF. Complete variable domain (other parts from reference TRBV28 and TRBJ2-7): DVKVTQSSRYLVKRTGEKVFLECVQDMDHENMFWYRQDPGLGLRLIYFSYDVKMKEKGDIPEGYSVSREKKERFSLILESASTNQTSMYLCASRAGTSGYEQYFGPGTRLTVT.

The chain uses TRBV5-1 and TRBJ1-2; 7 bases are a match to TRBD1. This CDR3 spans 15 amino acids. V lost 0 bases and J lost 7; bases outside the gene matches: 9. Germline loops: CDR1 SGHRS, CDR2 YFSETQ. The CDR3: CASSLEGGVSGGYTF. CDR3 bases: TGCGCCAGCAGCTTGGAAGGGGGCGTAAGCGGTGGCTACACCTTC.

This clone was recorded only once. The CDR3 DNA reads as TGTGCCAGCAGCTTAGGACTAGCGGGAGCCGCATCCTACAATGAGCAGTTCTTC. This translates into CASSLGLAGAASYNEQFF. The chain combines TRBV7-8 with TRBJ2-1, with 12 bases identical to TRBD2. The CDR3 consists of 18 residues. J lost 1 base, V lost 1 base, and 5 bases had no gene match. Germline loops: CDR1 SGHVS, CDR2 FQNEAQ.

V and J are TRBV7-8 and TRBJ1-4; possible D gene TRBD1, 5 bases. CDR3 length: 15 amino acids. V was trimmed by 2 bases and J by 5 bases, leaving 12 bases between them. The germline V gene has CDR1 SGHVS and CDR2 FQNEAQ. CDR3 sequence reads: CASSLYLGRNEKLFF. The CDR3 nucleotides read TGTGCCAGCAGCTTATACTTGGGGCGAAATGAAAAACTGTTTTTT.

The chain carries TRBV7-9 and TRBJ2-7; 12 bases are shared with TRBD2. Losses at the gene ends were 4 bases for V and 5 bases for J; bases not matched to a gene: 12. The germline CDR1 and CDR2 sequences are SEHNR and FQNEAQ (reference sequence). This CDR3 has 17 residues. CDR3 residues: CASSSTPSGRVPDEQYF. The CDR3 DNA follows: TGTGCCAGCAGCTCCACCCCTAGCGGGAGGGTTCCCGACGAGCAGTACTTC.

The V and J genes are TRBV4-1 and TRBJ1-2, with D perhaps matching TRBD1 (6 bases). This CDR3 has 15 amino acids. V lost 0 bases and J lost 4, with 12 bases in between. CDR1 is MGHRA, CDR2 YSYEKL, per germline. CDR3 DNA: TGCGCCAGCAGCCAAGACCCGGGACAAGTCTATGGCTACACCTTC. This codes for CASSQDPGQVYGYTF.